This is a list of T cell receptor beta chains from one sample in a study of shared clonotypes between healthy human individuals. The repertoire was sequenced with immunoSEQ multiplex PCR; TCRdb's copy has only in-frame clones and lacks some. The sample records some 2,500,000 clones, approximately 93% being singletons. Input material: naive CD4+ T cells from PBMCs. Receptor source: a man aged 18 to 29 in good health. Some clones in this sample may be carry-over from other donors' samples. Both conserved end residues are part of each CDR3. Each record gives: J gene, V gene, clone size, D gene, CDR3 protein, CDR3 DNA. D genes are given only for firm matches. Clone size, where shown, is once, few, many, or a class for clones that have expanded.

j_call: TRBJ2-1
v_call: TRBV5-4
clone_size: -
d_call: -
cdr3_aa: CASSPAGYYGEQFF
cdr3_nt: TGTGCCAGCAGCCCGGCCGGGTACTACGGTGAGCAGTTCTTC

j_call: TRBJ2-1
v_call: TRBV2
clone_size: -
d_call: -
cdr3_aa: CASTGNEQFF
cdr3_nt: TGTGCCAGCACCGGTAATGAGCAGTTCTTC

j_call: TRBJ2-1
v_call: TRBV4-1
clone_size: -
d_call: TRBD2
cdr3_aa: CASSQEVVAGGNDEQFF
cdr3_nt: TGCGCCAGCAGCCAAGAAGTGGTAGCGGGAGGTAACGATGAGCAGTTCTTC

j_call: TRBJ1-5
v_call: TRBV7-9
clone_size: few
d_call: -
cdr3_aa: CASSLGHPSNQPQHF
cdr3_nt: TGTGCCAGCAGCTTAGGACACCCTAGCAATCAGCCCCAGCATTTT

j_call: TRBJ2-2
v_call: TRBV27
clone_size: -
d_call: -
cdr3_aa: CASRPRPQNTGELFF
cdr3_nt: TGTGCCAGCAGGCCCCGACCTCAGAACACCGGGGAGCTGTTTTTT

j_call: TRBJ2-1
v_call: TRBV29-1
clone_size: -
d_call: -
cdr3_aa: CSVENDGYSYNEQFF
cdr3_nt: TGCAGCGTTGAGAACGACGGGTACTCCTACAATGAGCAGTTCTTC

j_call: TRBJ2-5
v_call: TRBV27
clone_size: -
d_call: -
cdr3_aa: CASSLWGSQETQYF
cdr3_nt: TGTGCCAGCAGCCTCTGGGGGTCCCAAGAGACCCAGTACTTC

j_call: TRBJ2-2
v_call: TRBV5-1
clone_size: once
d_call: -
cdr3_aa: CASSLERGTAGELFF
cdr3_nt: TGCGCCAGCAGCTTGGAGAGGGGAACAGCCGGGGAGCTGTTTTTT

j_call: TRBJ2-3
v_call: TRBV7-7
clone_size: -
d_call: TRBD2
cdr3_aa: CASSIGLAGGSDTQYF
cdr3_nt: TGTGCCAGCAGCATCGGACTAGCGGGAGGCTCAGATACGCAGTATTTT

j_call: TRBJ1-1
v_call: TRBV30
clone_size: -
d_call: TRBD1
cdr3_aa: CAWSDTGTGGTEAFF
cdr3_nt: TGTGCCTGGAGCGATACCGGGACAGGGGGGACTGAAGCTTTCTTT

j_call: TRBJ2-1
v_call: TRBV5-1
clone_size: -
d_call: TRBD2
cdr3_aa: CASSLPGTSLNEQFF
cdr3_nt: TGCGCCAGCAGCTTACCCGGGACTAGCTTGAACGAGCAGTTCTTC

j_call: TRBJ1-4
v_call: TRBV7-8
clone_size: -
d_call: -
cdr3_aa: CASSLGGFNEKLFF
cdr3_nt: TGTGCCAGCAGCTTAGGGGGGTTCAATGAAAAACTGTTTTTT

j_call: TRBJ1-2
v_call: TRBV4-2
clone_size: -
d_call: TRBD1
cdr3_aa: CASSLRTGNYGYTF
cdr3_nt: TGTGCCAGCAGCCTAAGGACAGGGAACTATGGCTACACCTTC

j_call: TRBJ2-7
v_call: TRBV28
clone_size: -
d_call: -
cdr3_aa: CASSLSKGTYEQYF
cdr3_nt: TGTGCCAGCAGCCTGTCGAAGGGGACCTACGAGCAGTACTTC

j_call: TRBJ2-7
v_call: TRBV7-6
clone_size: -
d_call: TRBD1
cdr3_aa: CASRKTGSYEQYF
cdr3_nt: TGTGCCAGCAGAAAGACAGGGTCCTACGAGCAGTACTTC

j_call: TRBJ2-2
v_call: TRBV14
clone_size: -
d_call: -
cdr3_aa: CASSQVGSAYNTGELFF
cdr3_nt: TGTGCCAGCAGCCAAGTGGGTTCGGCCTATAACACCGGGGAGCTGTTTTTT

j_call: TRBJ2-7
v_call: TRBV5-1
clone_size: -
d_call: -
cdr3_aa: CASSFGGARTYEQYF
cdr3_nt: TGCGCCAGCAGCTTCGGTGGGGCCCGTACCTACGAGCAGTACTTC

j_call: TRBJ1-6
v_call: TRBV11-2
clone_size: -
d_call: -
cdr3_aa: CASSFRTNNSPLHF
cdr3_nt: TGTGCCAGCAGCTTTAGAACCAATAATTCACCCCTCCACTTT

j_call: TRBJ2-5
v_call: TRBV19
clone_size: -
d_call: -
cdr3_aa: CASGGFQETQYF
cdr3_nt: TGTGCCAGTGGGGGCTTCCAAGAGACCCAGTACTTC

j_call: TRBJ2-3
v_call: TRBV4-2
clone_size: -
d_call: -
cdr3_aa: CASSPDRIGDTQYF
cdr3_nt: TGTGCCAGCAGCCCCGATAGAATAGGGGATACGCAGTATTTT

j_call: TRBJ2-7
v_call: TRBV28
clone_size: -
d_call: TRBD1
cdr3_aa: CASSFGQGIREQYF
cdr3_nt: TGTGCCAGCAGTTTCGGACAGGGGATTCGCGAGCAGTACTTC

j_call: TRBJ2-5
v_call: TRBV5-1
clone_size: once
d_call: -
cdr3_aa: CASSFGGVRETQYF
cdr3_nt: TGCGCCAGCAGCTTTGGCGGGGTTCGGGAGACCCAGTACTTC

j_call: TRBJ1-5
v_call: TRBV7-9
clone_size: -
d_call: -
cdr3_aa: CASSNVDQPQHF
cdr3_nt: TGTGCCAGCAGCAACGTGGATCAGCCCCAGCATTTT

j_call: TRBJ1-2
v_call: TRBV10-3
clone_size: -
d_call: TRBD1
cdr3_aa: CAIRQDRGNGYTF
cdr3_nt: TGTGCCATCAGGCAGGACAGGGGCAATGGCTACACCTTC

j_call: TRBJ2-7
v_call: TRBV11-3
clone_size: -
d_call: TRBD2
cdr3_aa: CASSPGTRPYEQYF
cdr3_nt: TGTGCCAGCAGCCCCGGGACTAGACCCTACGAGCAGTACTTC

j_call: TRBJ1-5
v_call: TRBV25-1
clone_size: -
d_call: -
cdr3_aa: CASSQGHQPQHF
cdr3_nt: TGTGCCAGCAGCCAGGGACATCAGCCCCAGCATTTT

j_call: TRBJ1-1
v_call: TRBV28
clone_size: -
d_call: -
cdr3_aa: CASSEPLQTLIEAFF
cdr3_nt: TGTGCCAGCAGTGAACCCTTACAGACACTCATTGAAGCTTTCTTT

j_call: TRBJ1-2
v_call: TRBV28
clone_size: -
d_call: -
cdr3_aa: CASSTGQLGGQEATF
cdr3_nt: TGTGCCAGCAGTACCGGACAGTTAGGAGGGCAGGAGGCCACCTTC

j_call: TRBJ1-1
v_call: TRBV4-3
clone_size: -
d_call: -
cdr3_aa: CASSQLPRDTEAFF
cdr3_nt: TGCGCCAGCAGTCAGCTCCCGAGGGACACTGAAGCTTTCTTT

j_call: TRBJ2-2
v_call: TRBV19
clone_size: -
d_call: TRBD2
cdr3_aa: CASSIAGGINTGELFF
cdr3_nt: TGTGCCAGTAGTATAGCGGGAGGGATTAACACCGGGGAGCTGTTTTTT

j_call: TRBJ2-3
v_call: TRBV20-1
clone_size: -
d_call: -
cdr3_aa: CSASRTDTQYF
cdr3_nt: TGCAGTGCTAGCCGGACAGATACGCAGTATTTT

j_call: TRBJ2-1
v_call: TRBV4-2
clone_size: -
d_call: -
cdr3_aa: CASSQGRPVSIRGEQFF
cdr3_nt: TGTGCCAGCAGCCAAGGAAGACCGGTCTCTATTAGGGGTGAGCAGTTCTTC

j_call: TRBJ2-7
v_call: TRBV5-4
clone_size: -
d_call: TRBD2
cdr3_aa: CASSLGLAEGEQYF
cdr3_nt: TGTGCCAGCAGCTTAGGGCTAGCGGAGGGGGAGCAGTACTTC

j_call: TRBJ2-5
v_call: TRBV19
clone_size: -
d_call: TRBD2
cdr3_aa: CASSSPGLAEETQYF
cdr3_nt: TGTGCCAGTAGTAGCCCGGGACTAGCGGAAGAGACCCAGTACTTC

j_call: TRBJ1-2
v_call: TRBV28
clone_size: -
d_call: TRBD1
cdr3_aa: CASSLVRQGRYGYTF
cdr3_nt: TGTGCCAGCAGTCTCGTCCGACAGGGAAGGTATGGCTACACCTTC